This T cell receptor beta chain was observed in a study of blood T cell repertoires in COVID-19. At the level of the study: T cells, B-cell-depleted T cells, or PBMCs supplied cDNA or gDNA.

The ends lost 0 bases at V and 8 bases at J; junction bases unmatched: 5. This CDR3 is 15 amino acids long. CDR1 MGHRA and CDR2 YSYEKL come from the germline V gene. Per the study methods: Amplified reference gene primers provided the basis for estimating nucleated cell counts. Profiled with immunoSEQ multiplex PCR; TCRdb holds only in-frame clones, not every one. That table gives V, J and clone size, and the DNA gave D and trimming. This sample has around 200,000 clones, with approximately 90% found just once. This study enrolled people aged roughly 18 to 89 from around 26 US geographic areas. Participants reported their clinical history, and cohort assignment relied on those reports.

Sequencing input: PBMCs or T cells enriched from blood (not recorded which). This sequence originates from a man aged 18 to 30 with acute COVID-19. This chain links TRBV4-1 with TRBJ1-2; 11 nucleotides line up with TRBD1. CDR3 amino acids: CASSQEGQGAVGYTF. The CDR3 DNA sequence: TGCGCCAGCAGCCAAGAAGGACAGGGGGCGGTGGGCTACACCTTC.